These 14 T cell receptor beta chains share one sample of origin, sequenced in a study of patients and donors after allogeneic stem cell transplantation (dated by TCRdb to the early 2020s). The library came from RT-PCR. The sequencer was a NextSeq 550. The public reads were reanalyzed by TCRdb: fastp trimming at Q25, MiXCR alignment, in-frame beta chains only. Entries that share a CDR3 protein sequence are merged under the most common genes and DNA. For this sample the table gives 800,000 to 1,000,000 distinct CDR3 sequences, of which around 17% were detected only once. The ten biggest clones cover around 5.5% of the sample. The sample taken for sequencing was blood, either unsorted or a sorted T cell fraction (not recorded which). The origin of the receptors is a human donor who was either an allogeneic HSCT recipient or a stem cell or donor lymphocyte infusion donor (not recorded which). It is not recorded whose cells these are; they may come from a transplant donor.

This rearrangement joins TRBV3-1 to TRBJ2-7; D may be TRBD2 (7 bases). The V end lost 8 bases, the J end lost 0 bases, and 17 bases lay between the germline ends. Germline CDR1 reads LGHDT; CDR2 reads YNNKEL (reference sequence). The CDR3 is made up of 15 amino acids. CDR3 DNA sequence: TGTGCCAGCCCCCCGGGGGGCAGCTCCTCCTACGAGCAGTACTTC. This gives the protein CASPPGGSSSYEQYF.

This chain uses TRBV30 with TRBJ1-4; no definite D call. The germline V gene encodes CDR1 GTSNPN and CDR2 SVGIG (reference sequence). Trimming cost V 1 base and J 0 bases, with 6 bases left between them. The CDR3 covers 14 residues. For the CDR3, the DNA is TGTGCCTGGAGTGAGCCTGCAACTAATGAAAAACTGTTTTTT. Translated: CAWSEPATNEKLFF.

This clonotype was counted a few times. V usage is TRBV28 and J usage is TRBJ2-7; TRBD1 matches 9 bases. Trimming at V came to 7 bases and at J to 6 bases, leaving 13 bases not matched to a gene. The CDR3 has 15 amino acids. The V gene's germline CDR1 is MDHEN and CDR2 SYDVKM. DNA for the CDR3: TGTGCCAGCAAACTCCCGGGACAGGGCCCTTCCGAGCAGTACTTC. This codes for CASKLPGQGPSEQYF.

The V and J genes are TRBV2 and TRBJ1-1; perhaps TRBD1 as D (5 bases). Germline CDR1 SNHLY, CDR2 FYNNEI. This CDR3 has 15 amino acids. V dropped 4 bases and J dropped 2 bases, with 14 bases sitting between them. The CDR3 is CASSARGQFNTEAFF. As DNA, the CDR3 is TGTGCCAGCAGTGCTCGAGGACAATTTAACACTGAAGCTTTCTTT.

This sequence joins TRBV20-1 and TRBJ2-2, with D possibly TRBD1 on 6 matching bases. The CDR3 has 12 amino acids. V was trimmed by 4 bases and J by 6 bases, leaving 9 bases between them. Germline V gene lookup returns CDR1 DFQATT and CDR2 SNEGSKA (reference sequence). DNA for the CDR3: TGCAGTGCTACAAGGGGGTCCGGGGAGCTGTTTTTT. Residues: CSATRGSGELFF.

This chain uses TRBV20-1 with TRBJ2-7; no clear D. Germline V gene lookup returns CDR1 DFQATT and CDR2 SNEGSKA (reference sequence). The V and J ends lost 0 bases and 6 bases respectively, with 12 bases between them. The CDR3 consists of 13 residues. For the CDR3, the DNA is TGCAGTGCTAGAGATCAGCGACGTGGCGAGCAGTACTTC. Protein: CSARDQRRGEQYF.

There are a few counts of this clonotype. This rearrangement joins TRBV18 to TRBJ1-2; maybe TRBD1 (5 bases). The germline V and J ends were trimmed by 1 base and 0 bases, with 9 bases remaining between them. This CDR3 contains 15 residues. Germline V CDR1 and CDR2: KGHSH, LQKENI. In DNA, the CDR3 is TGTGCCAGCTCACCACTTGACAGAGCTAACTATGGCTACACCTTC. Amino acid sequence: CASSPLDRANYGYTF. Complete variable domain (other parts from reference TRBV18 and TRBJ1-2): NAGVMQNPRHLVRRRGQEARLRCSPMKGHSHVYWYRQLPEEGLKFMVYLQKENIIDESGMPKERFSAEFPKEGPSILRIQQVVRGDSAAYFCASSPLDRANYGYTFGSGTRLTVV.

Ten or more counts support this clonotype. CDR3 sequence reads: CSVKGEYEQYF. In DNA form, the CDR3 reads TGCAGCGTGAAGGGCGAATACGAGCAGTACTTC. The chain joins TRBV29-1 to TRBJ2-7; D is ambiguous. The CDR3 loop spans 11 amino acids. Germline values: CDR1 SQVTM, CDR2 ANQGSEA. Trimming took 6 bases from V and 4 from J, leaving 10 bases between them.

This clonotype has only a few counts. The chain is built from TRBV4-3 and TRBJ2-7; D uncertain. Germline assignment: CDR1 LGHNA and CDR2 YSLEER. V was cut by 0 bases and J by 0 bases, with 12 bases left in between. The CDR3 is made up of 16 amino acids. The CDR3: CASSQDSTGSSYEQYF. CDR3 bases: TGCGCCAGCAGCCAAGATAGTACCGGCAGCTCCTACGAGCAGTACTTC.

This sequence joins TRBV24-1 and TRBJ2-1; TRBD1 aligns across 7 bases. The CDR3 has 14 residues. V shed 4 bases and J 3 bases; nucleotides not matched to a gene: 2. Per germline, CDR1 KGHDR and CDR2 SFDVKD. CDR3 in amino acids: CATSDWDSYNEQFF. In DNA form, the CDR3 reads TGTGCCACCAGTGACTGGGACAGCTACAATGAGCAGTTCTTC.

The rearrangement links TRBV12-3 or TRBV12-4 to TRBJ2-2; 10 bases line up with TRBD2. The CDR3 is made up of 16 amino acids. Trimming took 3 bases from V and 4 from J; bases not matched to a gene: 5. CDR3 in amino acids: CASSFPRTSGTGELFF. The CDR3 nucleotides read TGTGCCAGCAGTTTTCCCCGGACTAGCGGCACCGGGGAGCTGTTTTTT.

As concerns this clonotype: At one end, the junction sequence differs from germline, possibly due to a read error. The genes are TRBV2 and TRBJ1-2; D gene unclear. This CDR3 region has 10 residues. Germline loops: CDR1 SNHLY, CDR2 FYNNEI. Here the CDR3 reads CASSDRLVSF. CDR3 sequence (DNA): TGTGCCAGCAGTGATAGGTTGGTGTCCTTC.

This clonotype was seen many times. The chain joins TRBV12-3 or TRBV12-4 to TRBJ2-7; D is undetermined. CDR3 size: 12 residues. The V gene lost 5 bases and the J gene lost 7 bases, with 12 bases spanning the gap. The chain's CDR3 is CASSQDPREQYF. DNA of the CDR3: TGTGCCAGCAGTCAGGACCCTAGGGAGCAGTACTTC.

This clonotype was seen once. The chain recombines TRBV12-3 or TRBV12-4 with TRBJ1-2; D ambiguous. CDR3 size: 12 residues. Trimming cost V 6 bases and J 8 bases, with 13 bases left between them. The CDR3 region has the DNA TGTGCCAGCAGACAGAGTATCGGGGGCTACACCTTC. Translating it yields CASRQSIGGYTF.